This T cell receptor beta chain was recorded in a study of T cells in Graves' hyperthyroidism and ophthalmopathy. This clonotype was counted at least ten times. Trimming cost V 0 bases and J 2 bases, with 13 bases left between them. This CDR3 comprises 16 residues. Germline V gives CDR1 SGDLS, CDR2 YYNGEE. RNA transcripts were the template for amplifying TCR beta CDR3 regions. HTBI primers were used for first-round RT-PCR of the TCR CDR3. One entry per CDR3 protein, called by TCRdb with MiXCR from the multiplex PCR reads. The table shows about 420,000 distinct CDR3 sequences, with around 16% occurring only once.

This rearrangement joins TRBV9 to TRBJ2-3; D gene unclear. The TCR was taken from a woman aged 18-29 years with Graves' hyperthyroidism. The specimen was blood. The CDR3 nucleotides are TGTGCCAGCAGCGTAGCCGGTGCCTCCTCCACAGATACGCAGTATTTT. Protein: CASSVAGASSTDTQYF.